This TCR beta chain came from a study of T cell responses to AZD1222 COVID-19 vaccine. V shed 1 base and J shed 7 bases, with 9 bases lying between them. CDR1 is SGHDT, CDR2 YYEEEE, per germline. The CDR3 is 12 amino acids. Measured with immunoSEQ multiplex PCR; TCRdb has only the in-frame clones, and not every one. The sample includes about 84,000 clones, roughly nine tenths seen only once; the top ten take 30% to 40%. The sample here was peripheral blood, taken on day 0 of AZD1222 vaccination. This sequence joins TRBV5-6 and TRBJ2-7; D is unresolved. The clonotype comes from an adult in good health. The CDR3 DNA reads TGTGCCAGCAGCTTGTTAGGAATAGAGCAGTACTTC. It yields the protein CASSLLGIEQYF.